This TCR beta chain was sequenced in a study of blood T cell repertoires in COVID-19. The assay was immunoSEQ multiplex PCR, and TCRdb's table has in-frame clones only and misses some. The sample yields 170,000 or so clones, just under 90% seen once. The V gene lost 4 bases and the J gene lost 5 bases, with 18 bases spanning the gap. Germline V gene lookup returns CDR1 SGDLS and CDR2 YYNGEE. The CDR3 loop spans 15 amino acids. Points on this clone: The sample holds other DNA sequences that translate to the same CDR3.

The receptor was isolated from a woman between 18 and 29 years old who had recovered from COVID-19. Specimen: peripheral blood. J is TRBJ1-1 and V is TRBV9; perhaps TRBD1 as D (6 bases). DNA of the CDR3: TGTGCCAGCAGCCCCACGGGGGGGGCTGGGACTGAAGCTTTCTTT. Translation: CASSPTGGAGTEAFF.